These 29 T cell receptor beta chains were all obtained from the same sample, sequenced in a study of Ad26.COV2.S vaccination and SARS-CoV-2 variants. The method was immunoSEQ multiplex PCR; TCRdb's version includes in-frame clones alone and lacks a portion of them. The sample contains about 480,000 clones, around 88% of which appear only once. The treatment here: some 19 received Ad26.COV2.S at low or high dose, single or two shots; about 5 received placebo; per-sample allocation not given. Day 63 after the first injection of vaccine or placebo was the sampling time. Here the sequenced sample was peripheral blood, taken in a trial of Ad26.COV2.S vaccine versus placebo. The receptors shown here come from a person aged 18 to 59 who received the Ad26.COV2.S COVID-19 vaccine or a placebo.

V usage is TRBV19 and J usage is TRBJ2-1; D unclear. Trimming took off 0 bases at V and 6 bases at J, with 9 bases between the two ends. Germline V gene lookup returns CDR1 LNHDA and CDR2 SQIVND (reference sequence). The CDR3 length is 14 residues. Written as DNA, the CDR3 is TGTGCCAGTAGTATAGATCCAGTATCCAATGAGCAGTTCTTC. Protein sequence: CASSIDPVSNEQFF.

The chain links TRBV4-1 to TRBJ2-3; a weak D match, TRBD2 (7 bases). Germline loops: CDR1 MGHRA, CDR2 YSYEKL. V lost 6 bases and J 3 bases, leaving 22 bases between the germline ends. This CDR3 has 17 amino acids. The CDR3 loop reads CASRHAPQGGPTDTQYF. Written as DNA, the CDR3 is TGCGCCAGCAGGCACGCCCCACAGGGAGGGCCGACAGATACGCAGTATTTT.

CDR3 sequence reads: CASQDRDRGNQPQHF. CDR3 coding DNA: TGTGCCAGTCAAGACAGGGATCGGGGTAATCAGCCCCAGCATTTT. J is TRBJ1-5 and V is TRBV19; 7 bases map to TRBD1. The CDR3 sequence is 15 residues long. Trimming cost V 8 bases and J 4 bases; bases outside gene matches: 11. Germline V gives CDR1 LNHDA, CDR2 SQIVND (reference sequence).

The V gene is TRBV18, the J gene TRBJ1-5; D is uncertain. Germline V gives CDR1 KGHSH, CDR2 LQKENI. The CDR3 contains 13 residues. Trimming stripped 4 bases from V and 4 bases from J, with 8 bases between. The CDR3 nucleotides read TGTGCCAGCTCACAGCGGGAGAATCAGCCCCAGCATTTT. Translated, it gives CASSQRENQPQHF.

The chain is built from TRBV29-1 and TRBJ2-1; no clear D gene. From germline, CDR1 is SQVTM and CDR2 ANQGSEA. Trimming left V 4 bases short and J 2 bases short, with 9 bases between. The CDR3 is 13 residues long. CDR3 DNA sequence: TGCAGCGTTGCAACACTTCCCTACAATGAGCAGTTCTTC. Translated: CSVATLPYNEQFF.

The V and J genes are TRBV5-4 and TRBJ2-3, with TRBD2 matching over 14 bases. V trimming: 4 bases; J trimming: 6 bases; junction bases outside the gene matches: 10. The CDR3 totals 17 residues. Germline CDR1 reads SGHNT; CDR2 reads YYREEE (reference sequence). This CDR3 reads CASSPQGLAGDGDTQYF. DNA of the CDR3: TGTGCCAGCAGCCCCCAGGGACTAGCGGGAGATGGGGATACGCAGTATTTT.

This clone appeared once. This chain joins TRBV5-1 and TRBJ2-5; D is ambiguous. The CDR3 loop spans 14 amino acids. Trimming pared 3 bases from V and 2 bases from J, leaving 11 bases between. CDR1 and CDR2 (germline): SGHRS, YFSETQ. The DNA of the CDR3 is TGCGCCAGCAGCTACTCCAATAAGCAAGAGACCCAGTACTTC. Translating gives CASSYSNKQETQYF. Full variable domain (outside the CDR3, taken from reference TRBV5-1 and TRBJ2-5): KAGVTQTPRYLIKTRGQQVTLSCSPISGHRSVSWYQQTPGQGLQFLFEYFSETQRNKGNFPGRFSGRQFSNSRSEMNVSTLELGDSALYLCASSYSNKQETQYFGPGTRLLVL.

This clone was counted once. The V gene is TRBV19, the J gene TRBJ1-2, with D unresolved. The germline CDR1 and CDR2 sequences are LNHDA and SQIVND (reference sequence). The CDR3 runs 15 residues. Trimming pared 3 bases from V and 2 bases from J, leaving 13 bases between. The CDR3, as DNA: TGTGCCAGTAGTATCATGTTTCGGGGAAACTATGGCTACACCTTC. Amino acids: CASSIMFRGNYGYTF.

This clone occurred once. The CDR3 DNA sequence: TGTGCCAGCAGCTTAGCAGGTTGGCCCTACTACGAGCAGTACTTC. Translating gives CASSLAGWPYYEQYF. The chain is built from TRBV7-9 and TRBJ2-7; unclear D gene. The CDR3 length is 15 residues. CDR1 and CDR2 from the germline V gene are SEHNR and FQNEAQ (reference sequence). Trimming pared 0 bases from V and 3 bases from J, leaving 12 bases between.

This chain connects TRBV4-3 to TRBJ2-7; 13 bases map to TRBD2. Germline CDR1 LGHNA, CDR2 YSLEER. J gave up 6 bases and V 1 base, and 6 bases lay outside the gene matches. The CDR3 sequence is 16 residues long. The CDR3 spells CASSQGRLAGGSEQYF. CDR3 in DNA: TGCGCCAGCAGCCAAGGCCGACTAGCGGGAGGCTCCGAGCAGTACTTC.

The V gene is TRBV6-6, the J gene TRBJ1-4; a weak D match, TRBD1 (5 bases). The CDR3 extends over 16 amino acids. Trimming shortened V by 6 bases and J by 0 bases, and 14 bases separated the two germline ends. Germline assignment: CDR1 MNHNY and CDR2 SVGAGI (reference sequence). The CDR3 bases are TGTGCCAGCAGCCCCGCAGGGAGTCCAACTAATGAAAAACTGTTTTTT. Translating it yields CASSPAGSPTNEKLFF.

The chain recombines TRBV9 with TRBJ2-7, with D perhaps matching TRBD1 or TRBD2 (6 bases each). The germline gives CDR1 SGDLS, CDR2 YYNGEE. V was cut by 0 bases and J by 3 bases, with 16 bases left in between. The CDR3 has 16 amino acids. The CDR3 DNA follows: TGTGCCAGCAGCGTAGCGGGCACGGGGGCCCTCTACGAGCAGTACTTC. Protein: CASSVAGTGALYEQYF.

CDR3 loop: CASSYLPLAGGPGEQYF. The CDR3 DNA sequence: TGTGCCAGCAGTTACCTCCCTCTAGCGGGAGGGCCGGGCGAGCAGTACTTC. The chain recombines TRBV6-2 or TRBV6-3 with TRBJ2-7, with 12 bases matching TRBD2. Unmatched junction bases numbered 11, after V lost 2 bases and J lost 6 bases. The CDR3 has 17 residues. Germline-derived CDR1 and CDR2 are MNHEY and SVGEGT.

Regarding this clone: Other nucleotide sequences in the sample specify the same CDR3. The chain carries TRBV2 and TRBJ2-5; TRBD1 aligns across 9 bases. The J segment lost 4 bases and the V segment lost 6 bases, leaving 6 bases of the junction unmatched. The CDR3 is 14 residues long. CDR1 is SNHLY and CDR2 is FYNNEI in the germline V gene. This chain's CDR3 is CASRADRGGETQYF. DNA for the CDR3: TGTGCCAGCAGGGCGGACAGGGGAGGAGAGACCCAGTACTTC.

This chain uses TRBV5-4 with TRBJ1-4; 7 nucleotides match TRBD1. J lost 7 bases, V lost 4 bases, and 7 bases had no gene match. This CDR3 comprises 14 residues. Germline CDR1 reads SGHNT; CDR2 reads YYREEE (reference sequence). This CDR3 reads CASSGQDGGEKLFF. The CDR3 DNA sequence: TGTGCCAGCAGCGGACAGGACGGTGGTGAAAAACTGTTTTTT.

Concerning this clone: Other DNA sequences in the same sample also yield this CDR3. The rearrangement uses TRBV28 and TRBJ1-5; TRBD1 matches 7 bases. This CDR3 spans 14 amino acids. Germline V lookup: CDR1 MDHEN, CDR2 SYDVKM. The V segment lost 5 bases and the J segment 1 base; nucleotides outside the gene matches: 2. The CDR3 nucleotides read TGTGCCAGCAGTCCGACAGGGAGCAATCAGCCCCAGCATTTT. This gives the protein CASSPTGSNQPQHF.

This clone has a single count. The genes are TRBV9 and TRBJ2-5; 7 bases align to TRBD2. V lost 4 bases and J lost 5; bases outside the gene matches: 5. CDR3 length: 13 residues. Germline assignment: CDR1 SGDLS and CDR2 YYNGEE. CDR3: CASSLAAGETQYF. Here the CDR3 DNA reads TGTGCCAGCAGCCTAGCGGCCGGGGAGACCCAGTACTTC. The variable domain in full, completed from reference TRBV9 and TRBJ2-5, reads DSGVTQTPKHLITATGQRVTLRCSPRSGDLSVYWYQQSLDQGLQFLIQYYNGEERAKGNILERFSAQQFPDLHSELNLSSLELGDSALYFCASSLAAGETQYFGPGTRLLVL.

Turning to this clone: Sequence at one end of the junction differs from germline and may be a read error. V usage is TRBV12-5 and J usage is TRBJ1-2; D unresolved. This CDR3 is 11 amino acids long. Germline CDR1 is LGHNT and CDR2 is FRNRAP. The CDR3 region is CASGFRSPKPF. CDR3 bases: TGTGCTAGTGGTTTCCGATCCCCAAAGCCCTTC.

The table lists this clone with a count of one. V is TRBV19 and J is TRBJ2-1, with D tentatively TRBD1 or TRBD2 (5 bases each). CDR1 LNHDA and CDR2 SQIVND come from the germline V gene (reference sequence). This CDR3 has 14 amino acids. With 6 bases removed from V and 9 bases from J, the gap between germline ends came to 18 bases. The CDR3 DNA sequence: TGTGCCAGTAGCACTACAGGACCGGCGGGTGAGCAGTTCTTC. Translation gives CASSTTGPAGEQFF.

The gene calls are TRBV29-1 and TRBJ2-3; 11 positions match TRBD2. The CDR3 loop spans 20 amino acids. The trim removed 5 bases at V and 3 bases at J, leaving 22 bases unmatched. Germline lookup yields CDR1 SQVTM and CDR2 ANQGSEA. CDR3: CSVRGGPLAGVDFLTDTQYF. In nucleotides, the CDR3 is TGCAGCGTTCGTGGGGGCCCACTAGCGGGAGTGGATTTTCTTACAGATACGCAGTATTTT.

The rearrangement uses TRBV5-1 and TRBJ1-5, with a weak D call TRBD1 (5 bases). Germline V gene data show CDR1 as SGHRS and CDR2 as YFSETQ. This CDR3 has 17 amino acids. V lost 0 bases and J lost 1, with 14 bases in between. CDR3 DNA sequence: TGCGCCAGCAGCTTGGGAGGTAGGGCAGGGAGCAATCAGCCCCAGCATTTT. It yields the protein CASSLGGRAGSNQPQHF.

The chain couples TRBV5-5 to TRBJ2-1, with TRBD2 matching over 11 bases. The CDR3 covers 17 residues. The germline V gene has CDR1 SGHKS and CDR2 YYEKEE (reference sequence). Losses at the gene ends were 5 bases for V and 2 bases for J; bases not matched to a gene: 9. CDR3 loop: CASSTESGLAAYNEQFF. The CDR3 nucleotides are TGTGCCAGCAGTACCGAATCGGGACTAGCGGCCTACAATGAGCAGTTCTTC.

In this sample, this clone turned up a few times. J is TRBJ1-2 and V is TRBV9; D remains unclear. V was cut by 9 bases and J by 4 bases, with 19 bases left in between. CDR3 size: 14 residues. Germline V gene data show CDR1 as SGDLS and CDR2 as YYNGEE. As DNA, the CDR3 is TGTGCCATCGCTCGGGAATCCAACGGCTATGGCTACACCTTC. It codes for CAIARESNGYGYTF.

This clone was detected only once. The V call is TRBV27, the J call TRBJ2-7; D gene ambiguous. Germline CDR1 MNHEY, CDR2 SMNVEV (reference sequence). V lost 0 bases and J 5 bases, leaving 8 bases between the germline ends. This CDR3 has 13 amino acids. CDR3 loop: CASSLSRLNEQYF. As DNA, the CDR3 is TGTGCCAGCAGTTTATCGAGACTCAACGAGCAGTACTTC.

This clone was observed a single time. The J gene is TRBJ2-3, the V gene TRBV6-4, with D maybe TRBD2 (5 bases). Germline V gene data show CDR1 as MRHNA and CDR2 as SNTAGT. CDR3 length equals 14 residues. V lost 4 bases and J lost 1, with 9 bases in between. The CDR3 spells CASSVVSGTDTQYF. The CDR3 nucleotides are TGTGCCAGCAGTGTTGTTAGCGGCACAGATACGCAGTATTTT.

The chain combines TRBV10-3 with TRBJ2-1; 9 bases map to TRBD1. The CDR3 spans 16 residues. CDR1 and CDR2 from the germline V gene are ENHRY and SYGVKD. J gave up 6 bases and V 2 bases, and 8 bases lay outside the gene matches. CDR3 DNA sequence: TGTGCCATCAGTGAGAGGGGCGACAGGGGGTCCAATGAGCAGTTCTTC. It codes for CAISERGDRGSNEQFF.

This clone has a single count. The V call is TRBV6-5, the J call TRBJ1-1; 9 positions match TRBD1. The CDR3 is 15 residues long. Trimming cost V 2 bases and J 3 bases; bases outside gene matches: 4. The V gene's germline CDR1 is MNHEY and CDR2 SVGAGI. CDR3 protein: CASSYQGQGYTEAFF. The CDR3 bases are TGTGCCAGCAGTTACCAGGGACAGGGCTACACTGAAGCTTTCTTT.

The V and J genes are TRBV5-4 and TRBJ2-5; D possibly corresponds to TRBD2 (6 bases). The CDR3 extends over 17 amino acids. Germline V gives CDR1 SGHNT, CDR2 YYREEE (reference sequence). The V end was cut by 0 bases, the J end by 7 bases, with 22 bases between. DNA of the CDR3: TGTGCCAGCAGCTTGGGGAAATTGTCGGGCGGGACGCCGACCCAGTACTTC. It encodes CASSLGKLSGGTPTQYF. The variable domain in full, with the rest retrieved from reference TRBV5-4 and TRBJ2-5, is ETGVTQSPTHLIKTRGQQVTLRCSSQSGHNTVSWYQQALGQGPQFIFQYYREEENGRGNFPPRFSGLQFPNYSSELNVNALELDDSALYLCASSLGKLSGGTPTQYFGPGTRLLVL.

This rearrangement joins TRBV4-2 to TRBJ1-6, with no clear D. Germline V gene lookup returns CDR1 LGHNA and CDR2 YNFKEQ. V was shortened by 0 bases and J by 5 bases, with 14 bases between the two germline ends. The CDR3 length is 17 residues. CDR3 region: CASSQEVGWQDNSPLHF. CDR3 sequence (DNA): TGTGCCAGCAGCCAAGAAGTCGGGTGGCAAGATAATTCACCCCTCCACTTT.